These 23 T cell receptor beta chains came from one sample sequenced in a study of technical replicates of blood from a few donors. Data came from immunoSEQ multiplex PCR; TCRdb stores just in-frame clones and leaves some out. This table has 65,000 to 90,000 clones, just over 85% appearing once. Sequenced: PBMCs. The receptors shown here come from a human donor in good health. Some clones in this sample may be carry-over from other donors' samples.

The V gene is TRBV18, the J gene TRBJ2-4; 9 positions match TRBD1. The germline gives CDR1 KGHSH, CDR2 LQKENI. CDR3 length: 18 amino acids. Trimming took 1 base from V and 0 from J; bases not matched to a gene: 7. CDR3 residues: CASSPQGQGTLAKNIQYF. In nucleotides, the CDR3 is TGTGCCAGCTCACCACAGGGACAGGGAACTCTAGCCAAAAACATTCAGTACTTC.

The CDR3 loop is CASNPPYNEQFF. CDR3 bases: TGTGCCAGCAATCCTCCCTACAATGAGCAGTTCTTC. The chain joins TRBV2 to TRBJ2-1; D gene unclear. The CDR3 consists of 12 residues. Germline V gene sequence: CDR1 SNHLY, CDR2 FYNNEI. Trimming took 7 bases from V and 2 from J, leaving 6 bases between them.

The chain has TRBV7-9 and TRBJ2-3; D is uncertain. This CDR3 has 16 amino acids. Trimming left V 5 bases short and J 1 base short, with 16 bases between. Germline-derived CDR1 and CDR2 are SEHNR and FQNEAQ (reference sequence). CDR3 loop: CASSPKALEGTDTQYF. The DNA of the CDR3 is TGTGCCAGCAGCCCAAAGGCCCTAGAGGGCACAGATACGCAGTATTTT.

The V gene is TRBV4-3, the J gene TRBJ1-5, with D perhaps matching TRBD1 (6 bases). The germline V and J ends were trimmed by 4 bases and 0 bases, with 10 bases remaining between them. CDR3 length: 15 residues. CDR1 and CDR2 from the germline V gene are LGHNA and YSLEER. The CDR3 is CASSPHRDSNQPQHF. For the CDR3, the DNA is TGCGCCAGCAGCCCCCACAGGGATAGCAATCAGCCCCAGCATTTT.

This rearrangement joins TRBV4-3 to TRBJ2-1; D gene unclear. Looked up from germline, CDR1 is LGHNA and CDR2 is YSLEER. CDR3 size: 13 residues. Deletions cut 5 bases from V and 7 bases from J, with 12 bases between. CDR3 in amino acids: CASSSSPGNEQFF. In DNA form, the CDR3 reads TGCGCCAGCAGCTCTTCGCCAGGAAATGAGCAGTTCTTC.

Only a few counts were recorded for this clone. The chain links TRBV19 to TRBJ1-5, with a possible D match to TRBD1 (5 bases). The CDR3 is 14 amino acids. Germline V lookup: CDR1 LNHDA, CDR2 SQIVND (reference sequence). Trimming took off 5 bases at V and 5 bases at J, with 13 bases between the two ends. The DNA of the CDR3 is TGTGCCAGTAGTTGGCAGGGCTGGGATCAGCCCCAGCATTTT. Protein: CASSWQGWDQPQHF.

The CDR3 spells CASSYSIIGDSYEQYF. The CDR3 DNA sequence: TGTGCCAGCAGTTACTCGATTATCGGGGACAGCTACGAGCAGTACTTC. The chain employs TRBV6-5 and TRBJ2-7; the match to TRBD1 covers 7 bases. The V segment lost 0 bases and the J segment 3 bases; nucleotides outside the gene matches: 8. Germline lookup yields CDR1 MNHEY and CDR2 SVGAGI. This CDR3 is built from 16 residues.

This clone was detected only a few times. The gene calls are TRBV2 and TRBJ1-2; 9 nucleotides match TRBD1. Germline values: CDR1 SNHLY, CDR2 FYNNEI. Trimming removed 3 bases from V and 7 bases from J; junction bases left unmatched: 6. This CDR3 spans 14 amino acids. The DNA for the CDR3 is TGTGCCAGCAGTGAGGAAGGACAGGGGTTTGGCTACACCTTC. This gives the protein CASSEEGQGFGYTF.

The chain is built from TRBV9 and TRBJ1-6, with D tentatively TRBD1 (5 bases). This CDR3 has 15 residues. V lost 1 base and J lost 8, with 13 bases in between. The germline gives CDR1 SGDLS, CDR2 YYNGEE. CDR3 protein: CASSVNAGGDSPLHF. In DNA, the CDR3 is TGTGCCAGCAGCGTAAATGCGGGGGGTGATTCACCCCTCCACTTT.

This chain uses TRBV4-3 with TRBJ1-2; TRBD1 aligns across 11 bases. The CDR3 is made up of 16 amino acids. Per the germline V gene, CDR1 is LGHNA and CDR2 is YSLEER. V lost 0 bases and J lost 4; bases outside the gene matches: 4. The CDR3, as DNA: TGCGCCAGCAGCCAAGATCGGACAGGGGGCGCCTATGGCTACACCTTC. Translated, it gives CASSQDRTGGAYGYTF.

The chain joins TRBV30 to TRBJ2-1; the D gene is possibly TRBD2 (5 bases). Trimming removed 0 bases at V and 9 bases at J, with 12 bases between. Germline assignment: CDR1 GTSNPN and CDR2 SVGIG (reference sequence). The CDR3 is 13 residues long. For the CDR3, the DNA is TGTGCCTGGAGTGTAACGGAGGCCGGTGAGCAGTTCTTC. Amino acids: CAWSVTEAGEQFF.

CDR3 residues: CASSLGSANTGELFF. For the CDR3, the DNA is TGCGCCAGCAGCTTGGGGTCAGCGAACACCGGGGAGCTGTTTTTT. The genes are TRBV5-1 and TRBJ2-2, with D unclear. CDR1 and CDR2 (germline): SGHRS, YFSETQ. There are 15 residues in the CDR3. The V and J ends lost 0 bases and 0 bases respectively, with 6 bases between them.

In DNA, the CDR3 is TGCGCCAGCAGCTTGTGGGCACCGTACCAAGAGACCCAGTACTTC. Residues: CASSLWAPYQETQYF. The J gene is TRBJ2-5, the V gene TRBV5-1; D is unclear. The CDR3 is made up of 15 amino acids. The ends were cut back, 1 base at V and 0 bases at J, with 10 bases in the middle. The germline CDR1 and CDR2 sequences are SGHRS and YFSETQ. Together with reference TRBV5-1 and TRBJ2-5, the CDR3 gives the full variable domain: KAGVTQTPRYLIKTRGQQVTLSCSPISGHRSVSWYQQTPGQGLQFLFEYFSETQRNKGNFPGRFSGRQFSNSRSEMNVSTLELGDSALYLCASSLWAPYQETQYFGPGTRLLVL.

The V and J genes are TRBV30 and TRBJ1-5; 7 bases align to TRBD1. J was trimmed by 4 bases and V by 1 base; bases with no gene match: 4. The CDR3 contains 14 residues. From germline, CDR1 is GTSNPN and CDR2 SVGIG (reference sequence). This chain's CDR3 is CAWSEGGGNQPQHF. Written as DNA, the CDR3 is TGTGCCTGGAGTGAAGGGGGCGGAAATCAGCCCCAGCATTTT.

The chain uses TRBV5-1 and TRBJ2-7; 8 nucleotides align to TRBD1. The CDR3 sequence is 15 residues long. With V trimmed by 0 bases and J by 6 bases, 8 bases remained unmatched. The V gene's germline CDR1 is SGHRS and CDR2 YFSETQ. CDR3 DNA sequence: TGCGCCAGCAGCTTGGAGGGCAGGGGGCTCATCGAGCAGTACTTC. Translating gives CASSLEGRGLIEQYF.

V usage is TRBV6-1 and J usage is TRBJ2-7; D may be TRBD2 (5 bases). In germline, CDR1 is MNHNS, CDR2 SASEGT. The CDR3 runs 14 residues. Trimming took 6 bases from V and 7 from J, leaving 19 bases between them. This CDR3 reads CASRTGLQSGEQYF. CDR3 DNA sequence: TGTGCCAGCAGGACCGGGCTCCAATCGGGGGAGCAGTACTTC.

The chain has TRBV29-1 and TRBJ2-5, with D tentatively TRBD2 (5 bases). The CDR3 extends over 11 amino acids. Germline CDR1 reads SQVTM; CDR2 reads ANQGSEA. V was shortened by 6 bases and J by 4 bases, with 9 bases between the two germline ends. CDR3 sequence: CSVRAGETQYF. CDR3 nucleotide sequence: TGCAGCGTCCGGGCGGGAGAGACCCAGTACTTC.

This clone occurred once. In nucleotides, the CDR3 is TGTGCCAGCAGCCAAGTCGTGAGCGGGCGAGGCTACACCTTC. Translating gives CASSQVVSGRGYTF. This chain connects TRBV4-2 to TRBJ1-2; D unclear. The CDR3 contains 14 residues. V dropped 1 base and J dropped 8 bases, with 14 bases sitting between them. Germline V gives CDR1 LGHNA, CDR2 YNFKEQ.

V gene TRBV15 combines with J gene TRBJ2-7; TRBD1 agrees at 9 bases. The CDR3 spans 18 residues. Trimming cost V 4 bases and J 2 bases; bases outside gene matches: 15. Germline V gives CDR1 LNHNV, CDR2 YYDKDF (reference sequence). The chain's CDR3 is CATSTIHEGQGIAYEQYF. Written as DNA, the CDR3 is TGTGCCACCAGCACAATACATGAGGGACAGGGTATCGCCTACGAGCAGTACTTC.

J is TRBJ2-1 and V is TRBV2; TRBD2 aligns across 10 bases. CDR1 is SNHLY, CDR2 FYNNEI, per germline. This CDR3 is 16 amino acids long. J lost 7 bases, V lost 2 bases, and 8 bases had no gene match. The CDR3 nucleotides read TGTGCCAGCAGTGAATCAAGAGCGGGGGGGCGGAATGAGCAGTTCTTC. Protein sequence: CASSESRAGGRNEQFF.

This clone has a handful of counts. V gene TRBV9 combines with J gene TRBJ1-2, with D possibly matching TRBD1 (6 bases). CDR3 length: 13 residues. The germline V and J ends were trimmed by 6 bases and 4 bases, with 13 bases remaining between them. Germline V gene lookup returns CDR1 SGDLS and CDR2 YYNGEE. CDR3 amino acids: CASTSGESYGYTF. Here the CDR3 DNA reads TGTGCCAGCACCTCAGGGGAGAGCTATGGCTACACCTTC.

The chain combines TRBV7-9 with TRBJ1-4; no definite D call. The length of the CDR3 is 13 residues. Germline V gives CDR1 SEHNR, CDR2 FQNEAQ (reference sequence). V was clipped by 7 bases and J by 8 bases, with 14 bases between them. This chain's CDR3 is CASNTWEVEKLFF. CDR3 nucleotide sequence: TGTGCCAGCAACACATGGGAGGTAGAAAAACTGTTTTTT.

In its sample, this clone was seen once. This chain uses TRBV19 with TRBJ2-7; TRBD1 matches at 8 bases. Germline CDR1 reads LNHDA; CDR2 reads SQIVND (reference sequence). This CDR3 has 13 amino acids. Unmatched junction bases numbered 6, after V lost 5 bases and J lost 6 bases. CDR3: CASSWTGISEQYF. The DNA of the CDR3 is TGTGCCAGTAGTTGGACAGGGATTTCCGAGCAGTACTTC.